These 21 T cell receptor beta chains share one sample of origin, sequenced in a study of T cells in tuberculosis. Time point in this sample: new active TB diagnosis, blood taken before or within 7 days of starting treatment. Only in-frame clones appear in the TCRdb table, and some are missing; sequencing was by immunoSEQ multiplex PCR. The table lists over 30,000 clones, roughly 93% of them singletons. This specimen consisted of PBMCs, obtained at tuberculosis diagnosis. Receptors originate from an adult with tuberculosis.

This chain connects TRBV9 to TRBJ2-3; 7 positions match TRBD2. The junction had 9 bases not matched to a gene; V was cut back by 0 bases and J by 2 bases. The CDR3 loop spans 17 amino acids. Germline loops: CDR1 SGDLS, CDR2 YYNGEE. Written as DNA, the CDR3 is TGTGCCAGCAGCGTAGGGGTGGGACTACCCTCCACAGATACGCAGTATTTT. This codes for CASSVGVGLPSTDTQYF.

The CDR3 nucleotides are TGTGCCAGTAGTATGACGGGACAGGGCAATCAGCCCCAGCATTTT. Residues: CASSMTGQGNQPQHF. This chain joins TRBV19 and TRBJ1-5; 8 bases agree with TRBD1. The germline V gene encodes CDR1 LNHDA and CDR2 SQIVND (reference sequence). CDR3 size: 15 residues. J lost 2 bases, V lost 3 bases, and 3 bases had no gene match.

The V gene is TRBV9, the J gene TRBJ2-7, with TRBD2 identical over 12 bases. The CDR3 has 14 residues. J was trimmed by 2 bases and V by 3 bases; bases with no gene match: 0. From germline, CDR1 is SGDLS and CDR2 YYNGEE. The CDR3 DNA reads as TGTGCCAGCAGCGCTAGCGGGGGGGCCTACGAGCAGTACTTC. The encoded protein is CASSASGGAYEQYF.

This chain connects TRBV30 to TRBJ2-7, with D tentatively TRBD1 (6 bases). The CDR3 extends over 12 amino acids. Germline V gene sequence: CDR1 GTSNPN, CDR2 SVGIG (reference sequence). Trimming cost V 3 bases and J 6 bases, with 12 bases left between them. The CDR3: CAWRSLGAEQYF. The CDR3 DNA follows: TGTGCCTGGAGGAGTTTGGGGGCCGAGCAGTACTTC.

The V call is TRBV19, the J call TRBJ2-1; 11 bases match TRBD2. The junction had 8 bases not matched to a gene; V was cut back by 3 bases and J by 10 bases. Germline CDR1 reads LNHDA; CDR2 reads SQIVND (reference sequence). The CDR3 extends over 15 amino acids. The CDR3 sequence is CASSIGLAGGTEQFF. DNA for the CDR3: TGTGCCAGTAGTATCGGGCTAGCGGGGGGCACCGAGCAGTTCTTC.

V is TRBV4-1 and J is TRBJ2-1; weak D call: TRBD2 (6 bases). Trimming pared 0 bases from V and 7 bases from J, leaving 19 bases between. Germline loops: CDR1 MGHRA, CDR2 YSYEKL. The CDR3 has 17 residues. The CDR3 spells CASSQELLKSGENEQFF. The CDR3 coding sequence is TGCGCCAGCAGCCAAGAACTGCTTAAATCGGGAGAGAATGAGCAGTTCTTC.

The chain couples TRBV28 to TRBJ1-1, with 9 bases matching TRBD1. CDR1 and CDR2 from the germline V gene are MDHEN and SYDVKM. The CDR3 sequence is 13 residues long. V dropped 6 bases and J dropped 7; count of bases not matched to a gene: 6. CDR3 sequence reads: CASRPDRGNEAFF. For the CDR3, the DNA is TGTGCCAGCAGGCCGGACAGGGGCAATGAAGCTTTCTTT. The complete variable domain, with remaining parts taken from reference TRBV28 and TRBJ1-1, reads DVKVTQSSRYLVKRTGEKVFLECVQDMDHENMFWYRQDPGLGLRLIYFSYDVKMKEKGDIPEGYSVSREKKERFSLILESASTNQTSMYLCASRPDRGNEAFFGQGTRLTVV.

The chain recombines TRBV9 with TRBJ2-1; TRBD2 matches 9 bases. Looked up from germline, CDR1 is SGDLS and CDR2 is YYNGEE. J lost 1 base, V lost 0 bases, and 8 bases had no gene match. The CDR3 is 18 amino acids. The CDR3 nucleotides read TGTGCCAGCAGCGTAGCCGGCGGGGGGGCCGGTTCCTACAATGAGCAGTTCTTC. The encoded protein is CASSVAGGGAGSYNEQFF.

CDR3 in DNA: TGTGCCAGCAAAATCCGCACAGGGGGCGGAGGAGGCTACACCTTC. Its translation is CASKIRTGGGGGYTF. The chain is built from TRBV6-6 and TRBJ1-2, with 9 bases that match TRBD1. The V gene's germline CDR1 is MNHNY and CDR2 SVGAGI (reference sequence). CDR3 length: 15 residues. V lost 7 bases and J lost 8; bases outside the gene matches: 14.

The chain uses TRBV5-1 and TRBJ2-5; possibly TRBD2 for D (5 bases). V lost 2 bases to trimming and J lost 0 bases, with 11 bases between them. CDR1 is SGHRS and CDR2 is YFSETQ in the germline V gene. The CDR3 spans 15 residues. The CDR3 here is CASSFEGAYQETQYF. The CDR3, as DNA: TGCGCCAGCAGCTTTGAGGGAGCGTACCAAGAGACCCAGTACTTC. The full variable domain, rest sourced from reference TRBV5-1 and TRBJ2-5, is KAGVTQTPRYLIKTRGQQVTLSCSPISGHRSVSWYQQTPGQGLQFLFEYFSETQRNKGNFPGRFSGRQFSNSRSEMNVSTLELGDSALYLCASSFEGAYQETQYFGPGTRLLVL.

The J gene is TRBJ1-6, the V gene TRBV6-5; D gene unclear. Germline V CDR1 and CDR2: MNHEY, SVGAGI. V lost 7 bases, J lost 7 bases, and 11 bases lay in between. This CDR3 region has 13 residues. In DNA form, the CDR3 reads TGTGCCAGCACCCCCGGTCTGAATTCACCCCTCCACTTT. Its translation is CASTPGLNSPLHF.

V usage is TRBV5-1 and J usage is TRBJ2-2; 8 positions agree with TRBD1. Germline CDR1 and CDR2: SGHRS and YFSETQ. Trimming removed 3 bases from V and 3 bases from J; junction bases left unmatched: 1. CDR3 size: 14 residues. CDR3: CASSSTGDTGELFF. The CDR3 coding sequence is TGCGCCAGCAGCTCGACAGGGGACACCGGGGAGCTGTTTTTT.

This chain uses TRBV11-3 with TRBJ1-2, with 8 positions matching TRBD1. J was trimmed by 1 base and V by 7 bases; bases with no gene match: 8. The CDR3 runs 15 residues. CDR1 SGHNT and CDR2 YENEEA come from the germline V gene. Here the CDR3 reads CASKIGQGINYGYTF. CDR3 bases: TGTGCCAGCAAGATAGGACAGGGTATTAACTATGGCTACACCTTC.

By share, this clone counts as medium-sized. The CDR3 bases are TGTGCCAGCAGCTTAGCGGACAGGGGGGACGAGCAGTACTTC. This sequence encodes CASSLADRGDEQYF. The chain uses TRBV7-9 and TRBJ2-7; 10 nucleotides match TRBD1. Germline assignment: CDR1 SEHNR and CDR2 FQNEAQ (reference sequence). This CDR3 comprises 14 residues. J lost 5 bases, V lost 0 bases, and 1 base had no gene match.

V gene TRBV27 combines with J gene TRBJ2-4; the match to TRBD2 covers 10 bases. This CDR3 region has 13 residues. With 8 bases clipped from V and 8 bases from J, the junction kept 6 bases outside the gene matches. The germline V gene encodes CDR1 MNHEY and CDR2 SMNVEV (reference sequence). The CDR3 reads CASREAGGDIQYF. The DNA of the CDR3 is TGTGCCAGCCGCGAAGCGGGAGGGGACATTCAGTACTTC.

This clone showed up just a few times. The V call is TRBV30, the J call TRBJ2-5; D not resolved. Germline CDR1 and CDR2: GTSNPN and SVGIG (reference sequence). This CDR3 comprises 14 residues. In DNA form, the CDR3 reads TGTGCTGTGCGGCCTCCTGAGCACCAAGAGACCCAGTACTTC. It codes for CAVRPPEHQETQYF.

In its sample, this clone was seen a few times. This chain joins TRBV4-1 and TRBJ1-3; D remains ambiguous. V shed 4 bases and J shed 1 base, with 23 bases lying between them. CDR3 length equals 19 residues. CDR1 is MGHRA, CDR2 YSYEKL, per germline. The CDR3 spells CASSPLPYEGTSSGNTIYF. CDR3 DNA: TGCGCCAGCAGCCCACTTCCCTATGAGGGAACCTCATCTGGAAACACCATATATTTT.

The chain joins TRBV5-8 to TRBJ1-1, with 12 nucleotides matching TRBD1. Germline CDR1 is SGHTS and CDR2 is YDEGEE. The V gene end was trimmed by 2 bases and the J gene end by 0 bases; junction bases not matched to a gene: 8. The CDR3 has 18 amino acids. CDR3 nucleotide sequence: TGTGCCAGCAGCTTACATGGCGGGACAGGGGGCATGAACACTGAAGCTTTCTTT. Its protein is CASSLHGGTGGMNTEAFF.

The chain combines TRBV10-3 with TRBJ1-2, with a weak D call TRBD1 (5 bases). CDR3 length equals 15 residues. V was shortened by 2 bases and J by 1 base, with 11 bases between the two germline ends. Germline loops: CDR1 ENHRY, CDR2 SYGVKD. DNA of the CDR3: TGTGCCATCAGTGAGACTCAGACAGATAACTATGGCTACACCTTC. Translating gives CAISETQTDNYGYTF.

This clone was observed a single time. CDR3 coding DNA: TGTGCCAGCAGTGAAAAGGGGGTTAGGGAAAAACTGTTTTTT. This translates into CASSEKGVREKLFF. V and J are TRBV2 and TRBJ1-4, with D perhaps TRBD1 (6 bases). V lost 2 bases and J lost 8, with 12 bases in between. The CDR3 length is 14 residues. CDR1 and CDR2 from the germline V gene are SNHLY and FYNNEI.

This chain connects TRBV28 to TRBJ1-2; D is unresolved. Germline-derived CDR1 and CDR2 are MDHEN and SYDVKM. The CDR3 runs to 15 residues. V lost 6 bases and J lost 5, with 19 bases in between. CDR3 coding DNA: TGTGCCAGCAGCCGCTTCGACGCGGGAGGGTATGGCTACACCTTC. This encodes CASSRFDAGGYGYTF.